The 25 T cell receptor beta chains in this list originate from one sample, sequenced in a study of T cells in pancreatic ductal adenocarcinoma. The selected patients with pancreatic ductal adenocarcinoma had surgery but no neoadjuvant therapy. Clones were read by immunoSEQ multiplex PCR, and TCRdb kept only the in-frame ones, dropping some. The profile shows almost 5,500 clones, around three quarters of them singletons. The sequenced sample was pancreatic tumor tissue. The origin of the receptors is a human donor with pancreatic ductal adenocarcinoma.

The chain links TRBV30 to TRBJ1-5; the D is unclear. The V gene lost 1 base and the J gene lost 4 bases, with 5 bases spanning the gap. This CDR3 region has 12 residues. The germline gives CDR1 GTSNPN, CDR2 SVGIG (reference sequence). CDR3 in amino acids: CAWSGKNQPQHF. CDR3 bases: TGTGCCTGGAGTGGTAAAAATCAGCCCCAGCATTTT.

The rearrangement joins TRBV7-9 to TRBJ2-1; possibly TRBD2 for D (5 bases). The V and J ends lost 2 bases and 0 bases respectively, with 5 bases between them. CDR1 and CDR2 (germline): SEHNR, FQNEAQ (reference sequence). This CDR3 region has 14 residues. CDR3 coding DNA: TGTGCCAGCAGCTTAACTAGCTCCTACAATGAGCAGTTCTTC. Encoded protein: CASSLTSSYNEQFF. The whole variable domain, filled in from reference TRBV7-9 and TRBJ2-1, reads DTGVSQNPRHKITKRGQNVTFRCDPISEHNRLYWYRQTLGQGPEFLTYFQNEAQLEKSRLLSDRFSAERPKGSFSTLEIQRTEQGDSAMYLCASSLTSSYNEQFFGPGTRLTVL.

This chain connects TRBV28 to TRBJ2-7, with unresolved D. Looked up from germline, CDR1 is MDHEN and CDR2 is SYDVKM. The CDR3 loop spans 16 amino acids. V was pared by 2 bases and J by 0 bases, with 14 bases between. The CDR3 region is CASSLGRRLSSYEQYF. Here the CDR3 DNA reads TGTGCCAGCAGTTTAGGTCGCAGGCTATCCTCCTACGAGCAGTACTTC.

J is TRBJ2-1 and V is TRBV28, with 9 bases matching TRBD2. The V segment lost 7 bases and the J segment 0 bases; nucleotides outside the gene matches: 10. The V gene's germline CDR1 is MDHEN and CDR2 SYDVKM. The CDR3 sequence is 17 residues long. This chain's CDR3 is CASTPGGGGDSYNEQFF. DNA for the CDR3: TGTGCCAGCACCCCCGGGGGCGGGGGGGACTCCTACAATGAGCAGTTCTTC.

The chain combines TRBV10-2 with TRBJ2-7; the match to TRBD2 covers 8 bases. Trimming removed 10 bases from V and 3 bases from J; junction bases left unmatched: 2. This CDR3 is built from 11 residues. CDR1 is WSHSY and CDR2 is SAAADI in the germline V gene. The CDR3 reads CATSGGYEQYF. The CDR3 bases are TGCGCCACGAGCGGGGGCTACGAGCAGTACTTC.

The chain employs TRBV19 and TRBJ1-1; D is unclear. With 3 bases removed from V and 1 base from J, the gap between germline ends came to 9 bases. The CDR3 is 14 residues long. The germline CDR1 and CDR2 sequences are LNHDA and SQIVND (reference sequence). The CDR3 DNA reads TGTGCCAGTAGTATTAGTTCCGGGAACACTGAAGCTTTCTTT. Residues: CASSISSGNTEAFF.

The chain combines TRBV5-1 with TRBJ2-2, with D perhaps matching TRBD2 (7 bases). Per germline, CDR1 SGHRS and CDR2 YFSETQ. The CDR3 runs to 17 residues. V was cut by 3 bases and J by 6 bases, with 21 bases left in between. CDR3 loop: CASSWGGGRFLSGELFF. CDR3 coding DNA: TGCGCCAGCAGCTGGGGCGGGGGCAGGTTCCTCTCCGGGGAGCTGTTTTTT.

Written as DNA, the CDR3 is TGTGCCAGCAGCGGACTAAATGGCCAGCCCTCTCACTACAATGAGCAGTTCTTC. As protein: CASSGLNGQPSHYNEQFF. This chain uses TRBV5-8 with TRBJ2-1; D might be TRBD2 (6 bases). V was clipped by 4 bases and J by 3 bases, with 23 bases between them. Germline CDR1 and CDR2: SGHTS and YDEGEE. The CDR3 has 18 amino acids.

This chain joins TRBV19 and TRBJ2-2; D is perhaps TRBD2 (6 bases). The V gene's germline CDR1 is LNHDA and CDR2 SQIVND (reference sequence). This CDR3 is 16 amino acids long. V gave up 3 bases and J gave up 6 bases, with 17 bases separating them. CDR3 in amino acids: CASSMEGGSGPGELFF. The CDR3 DNA reads TGTGCCAGTAGTATGGAAGGAGGGAGCGGACCCGGGGAGCTGTTTTTT.

CDR3 residues: CASLETGGRRYNEQFF. The CDR3 DNA is TGTGCCAGCCTTGAAACAGGGGGACGCAGGTACAATGAGCAGTTCTTC. This rearrangement joins TRBV11-2 to TRBJ2-1; 8 nucleotides agree with TRBD1. Germline CDR1 and CDR2: SGHAT and FQNNGV. The V and J ends lost 8 bases and 4 bases, in that order; junction bases with no gene match: 13. The CDR3 runs to 16 residues.

The chain combines TRBV2 with TRBJ2-7; 9 bases agree with TRBD1. The CDR3 contains 13 residues. Germline V CDR1 and CDR2: SNHLY, FYNNEI. J gave up 8 bases and V 4 bases, and 6 bases lay outside the gene matches. CDR3 loop: CASSGTGVGQQYF. In nucleotides, the CDR3 is TGTGCCAGCAGTGGGACAGGGGTCGGACAGCAGTACTTC.

The genes are TRBV15 and TRBJ2-1, with 11 bases fitting TRBD2. The length of the CDR3 is 16 residues. The V and J ends lost 3 bases and 7 bases, in that order; junction bases with no gene match: 8. Germline V gene lookup returns CDR1 LNHNV and CDR2 YYDKDF (reference sequence). The CDR3, as DNA: TGTGCCACCAGCAGGGGTAGCGGGGGGGCAAAAAATGAGCAGTTCTTC. Its translation: CATSRGSGGAKNEQFF.

The chain couples TRBV10-3 to TRBJ2-1, with 7 nucleotides matching TRBD1. V lost 2 bases, J lost 5 bases, and 0 bases stayed unmatched. This CDR3 spans 13 amino acids. CDR1 and CDR2 (germline): ENHRY, SYGVKD. The DNA of the CDR3 is TGTGCCATCAGTGAGGACAGGGACAATGAGCAGTTCTTC. This codes for CAISEDRDNEQFF.

The chain employs TRBV6-6 and TRBJ1-5, with D uncertain. Germline assignment: CDR1 MNHNY and CDR2 SVGAGI (reference sequence). The CDR3 totals 14 residues. V was trimmed by 4 bases and J by 3 bases, leaving 10 bases between them. CDR3 loop: CASSFAGVNQPQHF. Written as DNA, the CDR3 is TGTGCCAGCAGTTTCGCGGGAGTCAATCAGCCCCAGCATTTT.

The chain uses TRBV28 and TRBJ2-3; 8 bases are shared with TRBD2. Germline assignment: CDR1 MDHEN and CDR2 SYDVKM. There are 15 residues in the CDR3. V trimming: 4 bases; J trimming: 1 base; junction bases outside the gene matches: 4. The CDR3 is CASSSPSGRTDTQYF. The CDR3, as DNA: TGTGCCAGCAGTTCCCCTAGCGGGCGCACAGATACGCAGTATTTT. The full variable domain, rest sourced from reference TRBV28 and TRBJ2-3, is DVKVTQSSRYLVKRTGEKVFLECVQDMDHENMFWYRQDPGLGLRLIYFSYDVKMKEKGDIPEGYSVSREKKERFSLILESASTNQTSMYLCASSSPSGRTDTQYFGPGTRLTVL.

The genes are TRBV29-1 and TRBJ2-1; tentative D call: TRBD1 (6 bases). Trimming left V 4 bases short and J 4 bases short, with 14 bases between. CDR1 and CDR2 (germline): SQVTM, ANQGSEA. The CDR3 covers 14 residues. Here the CDR3 DNA reads TGCAGCGTTGTCTGGGACAAGGGATACAATGAGCAGTTCTTC. It is translated as CSVVWDKGYNEQFF.

The genes are TRBV5-1 and TRBJ1-1; no reliable D call. V lost 0 bases, J lost 0 bases, and 9 bases lay in between. There are 15 residues in the CDR3. The germline V gene encodes CDR1 SGHRS and CDR2 YFSETQ. CDR3 nucleotides: TGCGCCAGCAGCTTGGAGGTCGGGGTGAACACTGAAGCTTTCTTT. Protein product: CASSLEVGVNTEAFF.

The V and J genes are TRBV5-6 and TRBJ2-3; 7 bases are shared with TRBD2. This CDR3 region has 16 residues. CDR1 is SGHDT and CDR2 is YYEEEE in the germline V gene. Trimming took 2 bases from V and 6 from J; bases not matched to a gene: 12. The CDR3 is CASSFPPGLTTDTQYF. The CDR3 DNA follows: TGTGCCAGCAGCTTTCCACCGGGACTAACTACGGATACGCAGTATTTT.

The gene calls are TRBV28 and TRBJ1-2; 7 bases fit TRBD1. This CDR3 spans 14 amino acids. The V and J ends lost 8 bases and 8 bases, in that order; junction bases with no gene match: 14. Germline V gives CDR1 MDHEN, CDR2 SYDVKM. The CDR3: CASFPGTAWGGYTF. CDR3 nucleotide sequence: TGTGCCAGCTTTCCCGGGACAGCCTGGGGAGGCTACACCTTC.

The rearrangement joins TRBV5-8 to TRBJ1-2, with D perhaps matching TRBD1 (6 bases). Trimming removed 0 bases from V and 8 bases from J, with 14 bases in between. Germline-derived CDR1 and CDR2 are SGHTS and YDEGEE. The CDR3 consists of 14 residues. CDR3 in DNA: TGTGCCAGCAGCTTGGGAACAGGGTCTGAGGGCTACACCTTC. It specifies CASSLGTGSEGYTF. The full variable domain, its missing parts supplied by reference TRBV5-8 and TRBJ1-2, is EAGVTQSPTHLIKTRGQQATLRCSPISGHTSVYWYQQALGLGLQFLLWYDEGEERNRGNFPPRFSGRQFPNYSSELNVNALELEDSALYLCASSLGTGSEGYTFGSGTRLTVV.

This clone has just a few counts. The chain is built from TRBV7-2 and TRBJ1-1, with D maybe TRBD1 (6 bases). V dropped 3 bases and J dropped 14 bases, with 16 bases sitting between them. Per germline, CDR1 SGHTA and CDR2 FQGNSA. The CDR3 covers 12 residues. The CDR3 coding sequence is TGTGCCAGCAGCTTTGACAGGCGATTATGCTTCTTT. Its translation: CASSFDRRLCFF. Complete variable domain (other parts from reference TRBV7-2 and TRBJ1-1): GAGVSQSPSNKVTEKGKDVELRCDPISGHTALYWYRQSLGQGLEFLIYFQGNSAPDKSGLPSDRFSAERTGGSVSTLTIQRTQQEDSAVYLCASSFDRRLCFFGQGTRLTVV.

The CDR3, as DNA: TGTGCCAGCAGTGACCTGGGACAGGGCCACTTCAATGAGCAGTTCTTC. It yields the protein CASSDLGQGHFNEQFF. V gene TRBV25-1 combines with J gene TRBJ2-1; 9 bases are shared with TRBD1. CDR3 length equals 16 residues. The ends lost 3 bases at V and 6 bases at J; junction bases unmatched: 9. Germline-derived CDR1 and CDR2 are MGHDK and SYGVNS.

The chain is built from TRBV19 and TRBJ1-3; possibly TRBD1 for D (5 bases). Between the trimmed V and J ends, which lost 3 bases and 3 bases, there was a span of 6 bases. CDR1 is LNHDA and CDR2 is SQIVND in the germline V gene (reference sequence). This CDR3 is 13 amino acids long. CDR3 coding DNA: TGTGCCAGTAGTATCAGGGATGGAAACACCATATATTTT. This codes for CASSIRDGNTIYF.

This clone came up a few times. This chain uses TRBV10-3 with TRBJ2-7; the D is unclear. The germline V gene encodes CDR1 ENHRY and CDR2 SYGVKD. Trimming pared 3 bases from V and 1 base from J, leaving 4 bases between. The CDR3 extends over 12 amino acids. The CDR3 region has the DNA TGTGCCATCAGTGACAGTTCCTACGAGCAGTACTTC. Translating it yields CAISDSSYEQYF.

The chain combines TRBV6-1 with TRBJ1-3; no reliable D call. V was shortened by 4 bases and J by 4 bases, with 17 bases between the two germline ends. CDR1 is MNHNS, CDR2 SASEGT, per germline. The CDR3 is 16 residues long. The DNA for the CDR3 is TGTGCCAGCAGTGCCCCCAGCGGGCTAGCGGGAAACACCATATATTTT. It codes for CASSAPSGLAGNTIYF.